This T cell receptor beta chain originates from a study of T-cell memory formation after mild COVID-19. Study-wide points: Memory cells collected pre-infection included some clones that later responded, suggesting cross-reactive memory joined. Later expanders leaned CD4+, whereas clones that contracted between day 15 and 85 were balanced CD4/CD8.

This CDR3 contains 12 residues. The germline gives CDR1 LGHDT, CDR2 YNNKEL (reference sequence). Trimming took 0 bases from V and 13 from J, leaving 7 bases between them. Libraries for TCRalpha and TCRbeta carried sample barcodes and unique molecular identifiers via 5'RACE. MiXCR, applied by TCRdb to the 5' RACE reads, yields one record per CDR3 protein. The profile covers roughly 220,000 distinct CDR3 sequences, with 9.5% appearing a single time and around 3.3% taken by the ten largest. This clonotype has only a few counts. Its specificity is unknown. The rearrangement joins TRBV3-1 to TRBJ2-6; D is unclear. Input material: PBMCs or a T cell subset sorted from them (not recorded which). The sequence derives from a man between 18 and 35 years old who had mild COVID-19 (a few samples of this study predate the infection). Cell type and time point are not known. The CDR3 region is CASSQDLGVLTF. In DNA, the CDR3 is TGTGCCAGCAGCCAAGATCTAGGGGTCCTGACTTTC.